The present TCR beta chain was sequenced within a study of T cells after somatic rescue of genetic block. V gave up 8 bases and J gave up 0 bases, with 13 bases separating them. The CDR3 runs 14 residues. Germline lookup yields CDR1 SNHLY and CDR2 FYNNEI. This table comes from immunoSEQ multiplex PCR, and its TCRdb copy is limited to in-frame clones, with some not included. The sample has 55,000 to 75,000 clones, roughly 92% seen once. In this sample, this clone turned up a few times. V usage is TRBV2 and J usage is TRBJ1-1; a possible D gene is TRBD1 (5 bases). The specimen sequenced was peripheral blood mononuclear cells (PBMCs). The TCR originated in a man between 35 and 55 years old. CDR3 protein: CASLGGHMNTEAFF. The CDR3 nucleotides are TGTGCCAGCCTCGGGGGTCACATGAACACTGAAGCTTTCTTT.